The clone carrying this T cell receptor beta chain has only one observation. Its antigen is undetermined. The source of the sample is a study of long-term antiretroviral therapy in people with HIV. The immunoSEQ assay was v3.0, run at survey level. Repertoires were generated with immunoSEQ multiplex PCR, while TCRdb's copy carries only in-frame clones and drops some. Of some 25,000 clones listed, roughly 84% are singletons. Trimming took 0 bases from V and 4 from J, leaving 5 bases between them. Germline V gives CDR1 SGHRS, CDR2 YFSETQ. This CDR3 is built from 12 residues. Overall study findings and caveats: Drawn between about 2004 and 2018, the blood was possibly obtained under older ART regimens.

The chain has TRBV5-1 and TRBJ2-7; unclear D gene. This clonotype originated in a man aged 50-60 years with HIV. This material consisted of unsorted PBMCs, taken 3 years after starting antiretroviral therapy. This CDR3 reads CASSLDGYEQYF. DNA of the CDR3: TGCGCCAGCAGCTTGGACGGGTACGAGCAGTACTTC.